These 16 T cell receptor beta chains were sequenced from one sample in a study of T cell repertoires in aging, cancer and after chemotherapy. TRB rearrangements spanning V, D and J were amplified using mixed TRB-A/B primers. TCRdb analysed the multiplex PCR reads with MiXCR anew, one entry per CDR3 protein. The sample consists of roughly 5,000 distinct CDR3 sequences, 46% of them appearing once. Amplification of TCR beta used genomic DNA extracted from peripheral blood. Sequenced material: blood. All receptors derive from a human donor in good health.

This clonotype was recorded once. This rearrangement joins TRBV20-1 to TRBJ2-3; 12 bases line up with TRBD2. Germline loops: CDR1 DFQATT, CDR2 SNEGSKA (reference sequence). V lost 0 bases, J lost 6 bases, and 10 bases stayed unmatched. The CDR3 length is 17 residues. The CDR3 bases are TGCAGTGCTAGAGATCCATTGACTAGCGGGAGTCCGGATACGCAGTATTTT. As protein: CSARDPLTSGSPDTQYF.

The V gene is TRBV12-3 or TRBV12-4, the J gene TRBJ2-3; no clear D gene. This CDR3 has 12 residues. Trimming left V 5 bases short and J 0 bases short, with 3 bases between. CDR3 sequence: CASSPSTDTQYF. CDR3 sequence (DNA): TGTGCCAGCAGTCCCAGCACAGATACGCAGTATTTT.

V usage is TRBV29-1 and J usage is TRBJ1-6; 8 bases fit TRBD1. The length of the CDR3 is 11 residues. V lost 6 bases to trimming and J lost 9 bases; unmatched junction nucleotides: 1. Germline-derived CDR1 and CDR2 are SQVTM and ANQGSEA. CDR3: CSVRGLSPLHF. The CDR3 DNA is TGCAGCGTCAGGGGGCTTTCACCCCTCCACTTT.

As DNA, the CDR3 is TGCAGCGTTGAGGGGCCGGGGGATCAATCCCACGAGCAGTACTTC. As protein: CSVEGPGDQSHEQYF. The rearrangement links TRBV29-1 to TRBJ2-7; perhaps TRBD2 as D (6 bases). CDR1 SQVTM and CDR2 ANQGSEA come from the germline V gene. This CDR3 is built from 15 residues. V gave up 3 bases and J gave up 5 bases, with 20 bases separating them.

This clonotype came up a few times. The CDR3 loop reads CASGGLASTEQYF. The CDR3 DNA is TGTGCCAGCGGGGGCCTGGCGTCCACCGAGCAGTACTTC. This chain joins TRBV27 and TRBJ2-7, with D perhaps matching TRBD1 (6 bases). The CDR3 length is 13 residues. Germline V gene sequence: CDR1 MNHEY, CDR2 SMNVEV (reference sequence). V was shortened by 8 bases and J by 6 bases, with 17 bases between the two germline ends.

The chain carries TRBV7-2 and TRBJ2-3, with 11 bases fitting TRBD2. The V gene end was trimmed by 5 bases and the J gene end by 4 bases; junction bases not matched to a gene: 5. Germline CDR1 and CDR2: SGHTA and FQGNSA. CDR3 length equals 15 residues. DNA of the CDR3: TGTGCCAGCAGCAATAGCGGGAGGGGCCCAGATACGCAGTATTTT. Translation gives CASSNSGRGPDTQYF.

The table lists this clonotype with a few counts. The chain employs TRBV19 and TRBJ1-2; the D is unclear. V was trimmed by 10 bases and J by 1 base, leaving 7 bases between them. Germline V gives CDR1 LNHDA, CDR2 SQIVND (reference sequence). CDR3 size: 11 residues. Here the CDR3 reads CATWGNYGYTF. As DNA, the CDR3 is TGTGCCACCTGGGGTAACTATGGCTACACCTTC. The entire variable domain, with the rest obtained from reference TRBV19 and TRBJ1-2, is as follows: DGGITQSPKYLFRKEGQNVTLSCEQNLNHDAMYWYRQDPGQGLRLIYYSQIVNDFQKGDIAEGYSVSREKKESFPLTVTSAQKNPTAFYLCATWGNYGYTFGSGTRLTVV.

V gene TRBV30 combines with J gene TRBJ2-5, with no clear D. CDR1 and CDR2 (germline): GTSNPN, SVGIG (reference sequence). The CDR3 is 13 amino acids. V was clipped by 6 bases and J by 9 bases, with 20 bases between them. CDR3 sequence reads: CACSAGPIKAQYF. Here the CDR3 DNA reads TGTGCCTGCTCCGCCGGACCCATTAAGGCCCAGTACTTC.

This clonotype is medium-sized within its sample. V is TRBV29-1 and J is TRBJ2-3; a weak D match, TRBD2 (6 bases). This CDR3 has 13 amino acids. V lost 5 bases and J lost 2, with 11 bases in between. Germline V gene data show CDR1 as SQVTM and CDR2 as ANQGSEA. CDR3 DNA: TGCAGCGTTCGTTTAGCGGTCACAGATACGCAGTATTTT. The encoded protein is CSVRLAVTDTQYF.

This sequence joins TRBV5-4 and TRBJ2-7; TRBD1 is a possible D gene (7 bases). Trimming took off 0 bases at V and 2 bases at J, with 15 bases between the two ends. CDR1 SGHNT and CDR2 YYREEE come from the germline V gene (reference sequence). This CDR3 spans 16 amino acids. The CDR3 bases are TGTGCCAGCAGCTTGGACCCAGGGGGGCCCACCTACGAGCAGTACTTC. As protein: CASSLDPGGPTYEQYF.

CDR3 residues: CASSQGSKGSDTQYF. As DNA, the CDR3 is TGCGCCAGCAGCCAAGGATCGAAGGGTTCAGATACGCAGTATTTT. The J gene is TRBJ2-3, the V gene TRBV4-1; no definite D call. This CDR3 has 15 amino acids. V was trimmed by 1 base and J by 4 bases, leaving 12 bases between them. CDR1 MGHRA and CDR2 YSYEKL come from the germline V gene.

The rearrangement uses TRBV7-6 and TRBJ2-1; D unresolved. Trimming took 1 base from V and 0 from J, leaving 7 bases between them. The length of the CDR3 is 15 residues. CDR1 SGHVS and CDR2 FNYEAQ come from the germline V gene. As DNA, the CDR3 is TGTGCCAGCAGCTTAGACGAGTACTCCTACAATGAGCAGTTCTTC. Translation gives CASSLDEYSYNEQFF.

Sample share makes this clonotype medium-sized. The J gene is TRBJ2-7, the V gene TRBV6-1; possibly TRBD2 for D (6 bases). Germline V gives CDR1 MNHNS, CDR2 SASEGT. With 2 bases removed from V and 5 bases from J, the gap between germline ends came to 16 bases. The CDR3 runs 15 residues. DNA of the CDR3: TGTGCCAGCAGTGAAAGTCAGGGCGGCGGGGACGAGCAGTACTTC. Protein: CASSESQGGGDEQYF.

The chain employs TRBV20-1 and TRBJ1-2; D might be TRBD1 (5 bases). Germline V CDR1 and CDR2: DFQATT, SNEGSKA (reference sequence). V gave up 0 bases and J gave up 3 bases, with 17 bases separating them. The length of the CDR3 is 16 residues. The CDR3 spells CSARDKGQASDYGYTF. The CDR3 nucleotides are TGCAGTGCTAGAGATAAGGGGCAGGCTTCTGACTATGGCTACACCTTC.

This clonotype was found once. The chain links TRBV7-9 to TRBJ2-1; 7 bases are a match to TRBD2. Germline trimming cut 2 bases from V and 5 bases from J; bases unmatched to any gene: 6. This CDR3 is 15 amino acids long. Per the germline V gene, CDR1 is SEHNR and CDR2 is FQNEAQ (reference sequence). The CDR3 loop reads CASSLWLAANNEQFF. As DNA, the CDR3 is TGTGCCAGCAGCTTATGGCTAGCGGCCAACAATGAGCAGTTCTTC.

This clonotype was seen once. Its ends do not fully match the called genes, so a read error is possible. The chain carries TRBV30 and TRBJ2-1; unclear D gene. Germline V gene data show CDR1 as GTSNPN and CDR2 as SVGIG (reference sequence). This CDR3 is built from 12 residues. The CDR3 DNA reads as TGTGCCTGGGCGGTCTCCTACAATGGGCAGTTCTTC. Amino acids: CAWAVSYNGQFF.